These 15 T cell receptor beta chains came from one sample sequenced in a study of blood T cell repertoires in COVID-19. Method: immunoSEQ multiplex PCR; TCRdb's copy keeps in-frame clones and lacks some. The data contain 200,000 to 250,000 clones, about 85% of them singletons. Material for sequencing was peripheral blood. All receptors derive from a woman aged 18-29 years who had recovered from COVID-19.

The chain joins TRBV5-1 to TRBJ2-1, with 8 bases that match TRBD1. Trimming at V came to 4 bases and at J to 7 bases, leaving 16 bases not matched to a gene. The CDR3 consists of 17 residues. Per germline, CDR1 SGHRS and CDR2 YFSETQ. The DNA of the CDR3 is TGCGCCAGCAGCAGCAGCTTTTCGGTAACAGGGGGGAATGAGCAGTTCTTC. Its translation is CASSSSFSVTGGNEQFF.

The CDR3 DNA reads TGTGCCAGCAGTTACTCTCCTAGCGGGAGGGAGAACACCGGGGAGCTGTTTTTT. This codes for CASSYSPSGRENTGELFF. The chain joins TRBV6-2 or TRBV6-3 to TRBJ2-2, with 12 bases lining up with TRBD2. Germline values: CDR1 MNHEY, CDR2 SVGEGT. V gave up 0 bases and J gave up 1 base; unmatched junction bases: 3. This CDR3 spans 18 amino acids.

The V gene is TRBV21-1, the J gene TRBJ1-1; no check of the table's D call, TRBD1, against the DNA was made. TRBV21-1 is a documented pseudogene. The CDR3 covers 20 residues. The CDR3 reads CASSKGPRIAGDRGITEAFF. The CDR3 DNA reads TGTGCCAGCAGCAAAGGTCCGAGGATCGCCGGGGACAGGGGCATCACTGAAGCTTTCTTT.

The chain combines TRBV19 with TRBJ1-5; D not resolved. Germline V lookup: CDR1 LNHDA, CDR2 SQIVND (reference sequence). CDR3 length: 15 amino acids. Trimming took off 5 bases at V and 6 bases at J, with 17 bases between the two ends. The CDR3 reads CASSRERPGGQPQHF. The CDR3 nucleotides read TGTGCCAGTAGTCGAGAGCGGCCCGGCGGTCAGCCCCAGCATTTT.

The J gene is TRBJ1-1, the V gene TRBV6-1; 9 nucleotides align to TRBD1. The CDR3 contains 14 residues. The trim removed 2 bases at V and 6 bases at J, leaving 4 bases unmatched. Germline CDR1 is MNHNS and CDR2 is SASEGT. The CDR3 DNA sequence: TGTGCCAGCAGTGAAATGACAGGGGGGTCTGAAGCTTTCTTT. Its protein product is CASSEMTGGSEAFF.

The J gene is TRBJ2-3, the V gene TRBV7-2, with no clear D. The length of the CDR3 is 16 residues. Deletions cut 0 bases from V and 6 bases from J, with 16 bases between. Germline V CDR1 and CDR2: SGHTA, FQGNSA. As DNA, the CDR3 is TGTGCCAGCAGCTTAGCGCGGTCATTCGCCGGCGATACGCAGTATTTT. The encoded protein is CASSLARSFAGDTQYF.

The chain uses TRBV9 and TRBJ2-2; 9 positions agree with TRBD2. Unmatched junction bases numbered 6, after V lost 0 bases and J lost 3 bases. The CDR3 loop spans 17 amino acids. The germline V gene encodes CDR1 SGDLS and CDR2 YYNGEE. CDR3 residues: CASSVEGGRADTGELFF. The CDR3 DNA reads TGTGCCAGCAGCGTAGAGGGCGGGAGGGCTGACACCGGGGAGCTGTTTTTT.

The chain joins TRBV11-2 to TRBJ2-7; D is unclear. This CDR3 is built from 13 residues. V lost 1 base and J lost 0, with 4 bases in between. CDR1 and CDR2 from the germline V gene are SGHAT and FQNNGV. CDR3 sequence: CASSLAGSYEQYF. CDR3 sequence (DNA): TGTGCCAGCAGCTTAGCGGGCTCCTACGAGCAGTACTTC.

This rearrangement joins TRBV25-1 to TRBJ1-4; the D is unclear. Trimming shortened V by 1 base and J by 6 bases, and 6 bases separated the two germline ends. The CDR3 loop spans 13 amino acids. Germline values: CDR1 MGHDK, CDR2 SYGVNS. This CDR3 is CASSEWPDEKLFF. CDR3 bases: TGTGCCAGCAGTGAATGGCCTGATGAAAAACTGTTTTTT. The entire variable domain, with the rest obtained from reference TRBV25-1 and TRBJ1-4, is as follows: EADIYQTPRYLVIGTGKKITLECSQTMGHDKMYWYQQDPGMELHLIHYSYGVNSTEKGDLSSESTVSRIRTEHFPLTLESARPSHTSQYLCASSEWPDEKLFFGSGTQLSVL.

The CDR3 is CASSSDFGQAVLGTEAFF. CDR3 in DNA: TGTGCCAGCAGCTCCGATTTCGGACAGGCCGTCTTGGGCACTGAAGCTTTCTTT. The chain couples TRBV7-2 to TRBJ1-1; TRBD1 matches at 7 bases. V lost 4 bases to trimming and J lost 4 bases; unmatched junction nucleotides: 18. This CDR3 region has 18 residues. The germline V gene encodes CDR1 SGHTA and CDR2 FQGNSA.

The chain has TRBV6-5 and TRBJ1-3; D unclear. Germline V gene data show CDR1 as MNHEY and CDR2 as SVGAGI. Between the trimmed V and J ends, which lost 4 bases and 4 bases, there was a span of 5 bases. The CDR3 length is 12 residues. CDR3 region: CASSSLGNTIYF. The CDR3 coding sequence is TGTGCCAGCAGTTCTTTAGGAAACACCATATATTTT.

CDR3 sequence reads: CASSNSGQLRDQPQHF. The CDR3 DNA is TGTGCCAGCAGCAACTCCGGACAGCTCCGAGATCAGCCCCAGCATTTT. V and J are TRBV21-1 and TRBJ1-5; TRBD1 was called by the table and not checked on the DNA. TRBV21-1 is given as a pseudogene. The CDR3 sequence is 16 residues long.

The genes are TRBV9 and TRBJ1-4, with D unresolved. This CDR3 region has 16 residues. Trimming stripped 4 bases from V and 2 bases from J, with 15 bases between. Germline loops: CDR1 SGDLS, CDR2 YYNGEE. Here the CDR3 DNA reads TGTGCCAGCAGCCCTACCCCCGGGATGACTAATGAAAAACTGTTTTTT. It codes for CASSPTPGMTNEKLFF.

This clone was detected once. The chain combines TRBV6-4 with TRBJ2-1, with TRBD1 matching over 8 bases. J gave up 7 bases and V 5 bases, and 7 bases lay outside the gene matches. The CDR3 is 14 amino acids. Germline V lookup: CDR1 MRHNA, CDR2 SNTAGT. CDR3 bases: TGTGCCAGCAGTCTCCGGACAGGGTTGAATGAGCAGTTCTTC. Translating it yields CASSLRTGLNEQFF.

The chain employs TRBV10-2 and TRBJ1-5; maybe TRBD1 (6 bases). Germline CDR1 reads WSHSY; CDR2 reads SAAADI. Trimming left V 3 bases short and J 4 bases short, with 10 bases between. CDR3 size: 14 residues. The CDR3 DNA sequence: TGCGCCAGCAGTGAAGGGGACACAAATCAGCCCCAGCATTTT. Protein: CASSEGDTNQPQHF.